These 5 T cell receptor beta chains came from one sample sequenced in a study of T-cell reconstitution after alpha-beta-depleted transplantation in children. Researchers prepared the TCRbeta library using unique molecular identifiers, the study reports. TCRdb ran MiXCR on the PCR reads and lists one entry per CDR3 protein. The sample gives 360,000 or so distinct CDR3 sequences, roughly 22% of which show up once; 3% to 4.5% is in the top ten. The specimen was PBMCs from the stem cell graft donor, collected from the stem cell graft. The receptor source for this set is a human donor who donated a stem cell graft to a child with acute myeloid leukemia.

The V and J genes are TRBV18 and TRBJ2-7; 8 nucleotides line up with TRBD1. V lost 3 bases, J lost 3 bases, and 7 bases stayed unmatched. Germline V gene lookup returns CDR1 KGHSH and CDR2 LQKENI. CDR3 size: 15 residues. The DNA for the CDR3 is TGTGCCAGCTCACCCTCAGGGGGCCTCATCTACGAGCAGTACTTC. As protein: CASSPSGGLIYEQYF. Filled out from reference TRBV18 and TRBJ2-7, the complete variable domain reads NAGVMQNPRHLVRRRGQEARLRCSPMKGHSHVYWYRQLPEEGLKFMVYLQKENIIDESGMPKERFSAEFPKEGPSILRIQQVVRGDSAAYFCASSPSGGLIYEQYFGPGTRLTVT.

Many counts were recorded for this clonotype. The chain carries TRBV7-6 and TRBJ2-2; D is ambiguous. V was clipped by 2 bases and J by 3 bases, with 4 bases between them. Germline CDR1 SGHVS, CDR2 FNYEAQ. CDR3 size: 13 residues. The CDR3 reads CASSLLHTGELFF. The CDR3 nucleotides are TGTGCCAGCAGCTTACTACACACCGGGGAGCTGTTTTTT.

This clonotype was observed a few times. The chain is built from TRBV20-1 and TRBJ2-1; D may be TRBD1 (7 bases). The CDR3 totals 14 residues. The germline CDR1 and CDR2 sequences are DFQATT and SNEGSKA (reference sequence). V gave up 3 bases and J gave up 2 bases, with 11 bases separating them. CDR3 sequence (DNA): TGCAGTGCTAGCCAGGGGGGCACCTACAATGAGCAGTTCTTC. This gives the protein CSASQGGTYNEQFF.

This chain uses TRBV7-3 with TRBJ2-5; 15 bases align to TRBD2. The length of the CDR3 is 16 residues. Germline CDR1 SGHTA, CDR2 FQGTGA. The V and J ends lost 4 bases and 5 bases, in that order; junction bases with no gene match: 5. The CDR3 nucleotides are TGTGCCAGCAGCTCGGGACTAGCGGGAGGTGTGGAGACCCAGTACTTC. Protein: CASSSGLAGGVETQYF.

This clonotype was detected a few times. The V and J genes are TRBV4-1 and TRBJ2-1; D gene uncertain. CDR1 and CDR2 from the germline V gene are MGHRA and YSYEKL. The CDR3 has 16 residues. Deletions cut 0 bases from V and 4 bases from J, with 13 bases between. Written as DNA, the CDR3 is TGCGCCAGCAGCCAAGATACTGGCGAAAGATACAATGAGCAGTTCTTC. Translation gives CASSQDTGERYNEQFF.